What follows is one T cell receptor (beta chain) and its context. The CDR3 consists of 18 residues. Germline values: CDR1 MDHEN, CDR2 SYDVKM. Trimming pared 6 bases from V and 3 bases from J, leaving 24 bases between. Amplification used 60 Vbeta primers and 13 Jbeta primers. Here immunoSEQ multiplex PCR was the method, and the copy in TCRdb shows in-frame clones only, minus some. The table shows approximately 120,000 clones, with over 75% occurring only once. These data are taken from a study of cytomegalovirus exposure and HLA in healthy donors. Nominally healthy donors provided the samples, though records likely missed some immune exposures.

The receptor was derived from a man aged 35 to 55 in good health and CMV-seropositive. This chain uses TRBV28 with TRBJ2-1; maybe TRBD1 (5 bases). Sequencing input: PBMCs. CDR3 nucleotide sequence: TGTGCCAGCAGCAAAAAAGGGGTAGCTTGGTCATTCTACAATGAGCAGTTCTTC. Translation: CASSKKGVAWSFYNEQFF.